The present T cell receptor beta chain was sequenced within a study of blood T cell repertoires in COVID-19. Background on the study: Sites across the United States, Italy and Spain contributed samples from acute and convalescent COVID-19. Sources were T cells, B-cell-depleted T cells, or PBMCs; the material itself was cDNA or gDNA.

This clone was observed once. Under the authors' procedure: It was from reference gene primer amplification that nucleated cell counts were estimated. TCRdb keeps only in-frame clones here, not all; method: immunoSEQ multiplex PCR. D and trimming were read from the DNA, whereas the V and J calls and clone size are those reported in that table. The sample lists approximately 94,000 clones, approximately 90% occurring once. V was clipped by 2 bases and J by 3 bases; unmatched bases: 10. CDR3 length: 19 residues. Germline V CDR1 and CDR2: LNHDA, SQIVND (reference sequence). The TCR sequence derives from a woman aged 45-65 years in a cohort sampled during active COVID-19. Sequencing was performed on peripheral blood. The chain recombines TRBV19 with TRBJ2-3; 14 bases fit TRBD2. CDR3 coding DNA: TGTGCCAGTAGTATAAAGGGACTAGCGGGAGAGATAAGTACAGATACGCAGTATTTT. As protein: CASSIKGLAGEISTDTQYF.